The 25 T cell receptor beta chains reported below all come from one sample, sequenced in a study of regulatory T cells in long-lasting Graves disease. Construction of TCR beta libraries relied on iRepertoire HTBI primers and on Arm-PCR targeting CDR3 regions. TCRdb fed the multiplex PCR reads into MiXCR, producing one record per CDR3 protein. This sample yields some 370,000 distinct CDR3 sequences, of which roughly 23% are seen a single time; less than 30% belongs to the top ten. Stated time point: persistent/refractory GD, antithyroid drugs over 5 years with positive TRAb. Preparation of the TCR library used RNA extracted from PBMCs. The source material was peripheral blood mononuclear cells (PBMCs), sampled when the disease was refractory, from a patient treated with antithyroid drugs. Source of these receptors: a woman in her forties with Graves disease.

This clonotype occurred many times. This chain connects TRBV28 to TRBJ2-7, with TRBD2 as a possible D gene (5 bases). Trimming took off 2 bases at V and 2 bases at J, with 10 bases between the two ends. The CDR3 consists of 14 residues. The germline gives CDR1 MDHEN, CDR2 SYDVKM. CDR3 DNA: TGTGCCAGCAGTTTAGGACTCCAACCCTACGAGCAGTACTTC. Amino acid sequence: CASSLGLQPYEQYF.

This chain uses TRBV12-3 or TRBV12-4 with TRBJ2-3; 7 nucleotides agree with TRBD2. The V gene end was trimmed by 5 bases and the J gene end by 0 bases; junction bases not matched to a gene: 5. This CDR3 has 15 residues. The CDR3 here is CASSPLAPSTDTQYF. For the CDR3, the DNA is TGTGCCAGCAGTCCACTAGCGCCTAGCACAGATACGCAGTATTTT.

CDR3 coding DNA: TGTGCCAGCAGCTTAGACTGGGCCAATGAGCAGTTCTTC. It is translated as CASSLDWANEQFF. The J gene is TRBJ2-5, the V gene TRBV7-9; D remains ambiguous. TRBJ2-1 explains the end of the DNA better; the J call may be wrong. CDR3 length: 13 residues. CDR1 is SEHNR, CDR2 FQNEAQ, per germline (reference sequence).

This clonotype was found many times. The chain combines TRBV11-2 with TRBJ2-7, with a tentative D call TRBD2 (6 bases). The CDR3 is 16 amino acids. Trimming left V 5 bases short and J 0 bases short, with 17 bases between. The germline V gene has CDR1 SGHAT and CDR2 FQNNGV. CDR3 DNA sequence: TGTGCCAGCAGCCTAAGATCATCCGGGAGCTCCTACGAGCAGTACTTC. Protein product: CASSLRSSGSSYEQYF.

V is TRBV15 and J is TRBJ2-1; 9 nucleotides match TRBD2. After removal of 5 bases from V and 10 bases from J, the junction contained 0 bases not matched to a gene. The CDR3 length is 11 residues. CDR1 LNHNV and CDR2 YYDKDF come from the germline V gene (reference sequence). The CDR3 here is CATSAGGEQFF. CDR3 bases: TGTGCCACCAGCGCGGGGGGGGAGCAGTTCTTC.

In its sample, this clonotype was seen a few times. This sequence joins TRBV6-2 or TRBV6-3 and TRBJ2-7; a weak D match, TRBD2 (7 bases). CDR1 MNHEY and CDR2 SVGEGT come from the germline V gene. The length of the CDR3 is 17 residues. With 0 bases removed from V and 4 bases from J, the gap between germline ends came to 19 bases. The CDR3: CASSYSGGSGNFYEQYF. CDR3 sequence (DNA): TGTGCCAGCAGTTACTCAGGGGGGAGCGGGAATTTTTACGAGCAGTACTTC.

This clonotype was found a few times. This sequence joins TRBV29-1 and TRBJ2-7, with a tentative D call TRBD2 (5 bases). Deletions cut 7 bases from V and 5 bases from J, with 21 bases between. There are 14 residues in the CDR3. Germline-derived CDR1 and CDR2 are SQVTM and ANQGSEA. Written as DNA, the CDR3 is TGCAGCGCTGGCGAACTGGGAGTAAGGGACGAGCAGTACTTC. Translating it yields CSAGELGVRDEQYF.

The chain recombines TRBV30 with TRBJ1-1; D gene ambiguous. The length of the CDR3 is 13 residues. The germline gives CDR1 GTSNPN, CDR2 SVGIG (reference sequence). V was pared by 3 bases and J by 0 bases, with 8 bases between. As DNA, the CDR3 is TGTGCCTGGAGCCGAGGAATGAACACTGAAGCTTTCTTT. It codes for CAWSRGMNTEAFF.

This CDR3 is CASSLAYGGRAYNEQFF. The CDR3 DNA is TGTGCCAGCAGCTTAGCGTACGGGGGGAGGGCCTACAATGAGCAGTTCTTC. The chain combines TRBV7-9 with TRBJ2-1; 7 bases agree with TRBD2. Germline CDR1 SEHNR, CDR2 FQNEAQ (reference sequence). The CDR3 is 17 amino acids. J lost 2 bases, V lost 0 bases, and 7 bases had no gene match. The variable domain in full, with the rest retrieved from reference TRBV7-9 and TRBJ2-1, is DTGVSQNPRHKITKRGQNVTFRCDPISEHNRLYWYRQTLGQGPEFLTYFQNEAQLEKSRLLSDRFSAERPKGSFSTLEIQRTEQGDSAMYLCASSLAYGGRAYNEQFFGPGTRLTVL.

The rearrangement links TRBV19 to TRBJ1-5; no definite D call. Germline lookup yields CDR1 LNHDA and CDR2 SQIVND (reference sequence). This CDR3 contains 14 residues. V lost 5 bases to trimming and J lost 5 bases, with 13 bases between them. Here the CDR3 DNA reads TGTGCCAGTAGTCTTTGGACCGGGGATCAGCCCCAGCATTTT. Residues: CASSLWTGDQPQHF.

This clonotype came up a few times. The chain uses TRBV7-9 and TRBJ2-5, with D maybe TRBD2 (5 bases). V lost 4 bases and J 5 bases, leaving 17 bases between the germline ends. CDR3 length: 15 amino acids. CDR1 and CDR2 from the germline V gene are SEHNR and FQNEAQ (reference sequence). The CDR3 DNA follows: TGTGCCAGCAGCTCTGTTCTGGGAGCAAGGGAGACCCAGTACTTC. It yields the protein CASSSVLGARETQYF.

This clonotype was recorded at least ten times. V gene TRBV28 combines with J gene TRBJ1-2, with 7 nucleotides matching TRBD1. CDR3 length equals 14 residues. Germline V lookup: CDR1 MDHEN, CDR2 SYDVKM. V shed 2 bases, J shed 4 bases, and the junction held 4 bases outside the gene matches. In nucleotides, the CDR3 is TGTGCCAGCAGTTTAGAGGGGGCAGGCTATGGCTACACCTTC. Translated, it gives CASSLEGAGYGYTF.

The gene calls are TRBV27 and TRBJ1-3; 7 nucleotides agree with TRBD1. Trimming took 5 bases from V and 0 from J; bases not matched to a gene: 7. The CDR3 consists of 16 residues. Germline V gene lookup returns CDR1 MNHEY and CDR2 SMNVEV (reference sequence). CDR3 loop: CASSHHRGGSGNTIYF. The CDR3 bases are TGTGCCAGCAGTCACCACAGGGGTGGCTCTGGAAACACCATATATTTT.

A few counts support this clonotype. A read error is likely, as this CDR3 ends without the conserved phenylalanine or tryptophan. V gene TRBV20-1 combines with J gene TRBJ1-2, with D perhaps matching TRBD1 (5 bases). CDR1 DFQATT and CDR2 SNEGSKA come from the germline V gene (reference sequence). V shed 6 bases and J shed 8 bases, with 13 bases lying between them. CDR3 length: 11 residues. The CDR3, as DNA: TGCAGTGCGACGGCGGGGGTAGGCTACACCTCC. Translation: CSATAGVGYTS.

V gene TRBV4-1 combines with J gene TRBJ2-7; D call uncertain. V was cut by 0 bases and J by 3 bases, with 6 bases left in between. Germline-derived CDR1 and CDR2 are MGHRA and YSYEKL. This CDR3 contains 13 residues. CDR3 sequence: CASSQERIYEQYF. CDR3 coding DNA: TGCGCCAGCAGCCAAGAACGGATCTACGAGCAGTACTTC.

This clonotype was found many times. The genes are TRBV2 and TRBJ1-5; D remains ambiguous. The CDR3 runs 12 residues. Germline V gives CDR1 SNHLY, CDR2 FYNNEI. The germline V and J ends were trimmed by 5 bases and 7 bases, with 9 bases remaining between them. The CDR3 spells CASSNQRQPQHF. The CDR3 coding sequence is TGTGCCAGCAGTAATCAGCGGCAGCCCCAGCATTTT.

The genes are TRBV6-1 and TRBJ1-2, with 7 bases matching TRBD1. Germline loops: CDR1 MNHNS, CDR2 SASEGT. The junction had 10 bases not matched to a gene; V was cut back by 7 bases and J by 5 bases. The CDR3 is 14 residues long. The CDR3 sequence is CASTDGGGVYGYTF. As DNA, the CDR3 is TGTGCCAGCACCGACGGAGGGGGCGTTTATGGCTACACCTTC.

The chain is built from TRBV11-2 and TRBJ2-1, with 13 bases fitting TRBD2. V lost 5 bases, J lost 9 bases, and 10 bases stayed unmatched. The CDR3 is 16 amino acids. Germline CDR1 is SGHAT and CDR2 is FQNNGV. For the CDR3, the DNA is TGTGCCAGCAGCCCCTGGACTAGCGGGAGTATTATTGAGCAGTTCTTC. This translates into CASSPWTSGSIIEQFF.

Regarding this clonotype: Being one base from a much bigger clone, this may be a read error. V usage is TRBV20-1 and J usage is TRBJ2-7, with D perhaps matching TRBD2 (5 bases). Trimming left V 8 bases short and J 2 bases short, with 19 bases between. The CDR3 runs 14 residues. CDR1 DFQATT and CDR2 SNEGSKA come from the germline V gene (reference sequence). CDR3 sequence reads: CSLLGRHPPYEQYF. CDR3 in DNA: TGCAGTCTTCTAGGGAGACATCCCCCCTACGAGCAGTACTTC.

This clonotype has ten or more counts. The chain recombines TRBV20-1 with TRBJ2-7, with TRBD2 as a possible D gene (5 bases). The CDR3 contains 13 residues. The germline V and J ends were trimmed by 2 bases and 0 bases, with 8 bases remaining between them. Germline V gives CDR1 DFQATT, CDR2 SNEGSKA (reference sequence). CDR3 in amino acids: CSARSGSSYEQYF. The CDR3 nucleotides are TGCAGTGCTAGAAGTGGGAGCTCCTACGAGCAGTACTTC.

This clonotype was seen at least ten times. The CDR3 DNA follows: TGTGCCAGCAGCTTAAGATTTTGGGGGCTTCCTGAAGCTTTCTTT. Translating gives CASSLRFWGLPEAFF. The genes are TRBV7-2 and TRBJ1-1; weak D call: TRBD1 (6 bases). Germline V gene sequence: CDR1 SGHTA, CDR2 FQGNSA. The CDR3 runs 15 residues. Trimming took off 2 bases at V and 6 bases at J, with 16 bases between the two ends. The whole variable domain, filled in from reference TRBV7-2 and TRBJ1-1, reads GAGVSQSPSNKVTEKGKDVELRCDPISGHTALYWYRQSLGQGLEFLIYFQGNSAPDKSGLPSDRFSAERTGGSVSTLTIQRTQQEDSAVYLCASSLRFWGLPEAFFGQGTRLTVV.

The sample holds a few counts of this clonotype. The chain uses TRBV4-1 and TRBJ1-3, with D perhaps TRBD1 (5 bases). In germline, CDR1 is MGHRA, CDR2 YSYEKL. V dropped 2 bases and J dropped 4 bases, with 12 bases sitting between them. The CDR3 sequence is 15 residues long. CDR3: CASSQWGVQGNTIYF. CDR3 DNA: TGCGCCAGCAGCCAATGGGGGGTACAGGGAAACACCATATATTTT.

This clonotype was detected a few times. The V call is TRBV7-9, the J call TRBJ1-1; maybe TRBD1 (6 bases). Germline V gene data show CDR1 as SEHNR and CDR2 as FQNEAQ (reference sequence). The CDR3 length is 15 residues. The V and J ends lost 1 base and 3 bases respectively, with 12 bases between them. The CDR3 nucleotides read TGTGCCAGCAGCTTAGGGGGGGCAAAGGACACTGAAGCTTTCTTT. Residues: CASSLGGAKDTEAFF.

This clonotype was seen a handful of times. The chain joins TRBV6-1 to TRBJ2-5; tentatively, D is TRBD1 (6 bases). CDR1 and CDR2 from the germline V gene are MNHNS and SASEGT. This CDR3 has 16 amino acids. V shed 1 base and J shed 1 base, with 13 bases lying between them. The CDR3 spells CASSEVLVGGQETQYF. Here the CDR3 DNA reads TGTGCCAGCAGTGAAGTATTGGTAGGGGGCCAAGAGACCCAGTACTTC.

This clonotype was found many times. V and J are TRBV3-1 and TRBJ1-2, with D possibly matching TRBD1 (5 bases). Germline V lookup: CDR1 LGHDT, CDR2 YNNKEL (reference sequence). V was shortened by 4 bases and J by 4 bases, with 10 bases between the two germline ends. The CDR3 sequence is 13 residues long. The CDR3, as DNA: TGTGCCAGCAGCCGGAGGACATCCTATGGCTACACCTTC. This gives the protein CASSRRTSYGYTF.